These T cell receptor beta chains were read from a single sample in a study of shared clonotypes between healthy human individuals. Clones were sequenced by immunoSEQ multiplex PCR, and TCRdb holds only the in-frame ones, with some missing. The table includes millions of clones, 85% to 95% detected once. The material sequenced was naive CD4+ T cells sorted from blood. Every receptor here comes from a man aged 18-30 years in good health. Both conserved end residues are part of each CDR3. A D gene is named only where the DNA matches it firmly. Clone size, where shown, is once, few, many, or a class for clones that have expanded.

size	J	V	D	CDR3	DNA
-	TRBJ2-5	TRBV18	TRBD1	CASSPPTGTGGETQYF	TGTGCCAGCTCACCCCCGACCGGGACAGGAGGAGAGACCCAGTACTTC
-	TRBJ1-5	TRBV6-4	-	CASSEGLNRPQHF	TGTGCCAGCAGCGAGGGGCTAAATCGGCCCCAGCATTTT
-	TRBJ2-7	TRBV18	-	CASSPPGTYHEQYF	TGTGCCAGCTCACCCCCCGGGACATACCACGAGCAGTACTTC
-	TRBJ1-2	TRBV6-5	-	CASSYGHRENYGYTF	TGTGCCAGCAGTTACGGGCACAGGGAGAACTATGGCTACACCTTC
-	TRBJ2-1	TRBV28	-	CASKSPGSLNEQFF	TGTGCCAGCAAGTCCCCGGGCAGTCTGAATGAGCAGTTCTTC
-	TRBJ2-1	TRBV10-3	-	CAISGGYNEQFF	TGTGCCATCAGCGGGGGTTACAATGAGCAGTTCTTC
-	TRBJ1-2	TRBV7-9	-	CASSLVGGNGYTF	TGTGCCAGCAGCTTAGTCGGCGGAAATGGCTACACCTTC
-	TRBJ1-4	TRBV5-1	TRBD1	CASSWDSPTNEKLFF	TGCGCCAGCAGCTGGGACAGCCCAACTAATGAAAAACTGTTTTTT
-	TRBJ1-4	TRBV2	TRBD1	CASSETGSTTNEKLFF	TGTGCCAGCAGTGAGACAGGGTCTACGACTAATGAAAAACTGTTTTTT
-	TRBJ2-3	TRBV5-1	TRBD2	CASSLRSGGGGDTQYF	TGCGCCAGCAGCTTAAGAAGCGGGGGCGGTGGAGATACGCAGTATTTT
-	TRBJ2-5	TRBV6-5	TRBD1	CASSPGGQQETQYF	TGTGCCAGCAGCCCAGGGGGACAGCAAGAGACCCAGTACTTC
-	TRBJ2-7	TRBV6-1	-	CASTPRSYEQYF	TGTGCCAGCACCCCAAGATCCTACGAGCAGTACTTC
-	TRBJ2-1	TRBV25-1	TRBD1	CASSIDRVSYEQFF	TGTGCCAGCAGTATTGACAGGGTCTCTTATGAGCAGTTCTTC
-	TRBJ1-5	TRBV7-9	-	CASSPKKGPGNQPQHF	TGTGCCAGCAGCCCAAAAAAGGGACCGGGGAATCAGCCCCAGCATTTT
-	TRBJ2-7	TRBV10-3	TRBD2	CAISREGLGYEQYF	TGTGCCATCAGTCGGGAGGGCCTCGGTTACGAGCAGTACTTC
-	TRBJ2-1	TRBV6-5	TRBD1	CASTTYRGQGEFF	TGTGCCAGCACTACGTATCGGGGACAGGGAGAGTTCTTC
-	TRBJ2-3	TRBV7-2	-	CASSLARGTSGTDTQYF	TGTGCCAGCAGCTTAGCCCGGGGGACTTCGGGCACAGATACGCAGTATTTT
-	TRBJ2-5	TRBV9	-	CASSVTGKETQYF	TGTGCCAGCAGCGTCACCGGGAAAGAGACCCAGTACTTC
-	TRBJ2-1	TRBV5-8	-	CASSPGRLTFF	TGTGCCAGCAGCCCAGGGAGATTGACGTTCTTC
once	TRBJ1-6	TRBV7-2	-	CASSLTGSKALHF	TGTGCCAGCAGCCTTACAGGGAGTAAGGCCCTCCACTTT
once	TRBJ1-6	TRBV5-1	-	CASSQDGNSPLHF	TGCGCCAGCAGCCAGGACGGGAATTCACCCCTCCACTTT
-	TRBJ2-2	TRBV19	TRBD2	CASSIWDEGGPFTGELFF	TGTGCCAGTAGTATATGGGACGAGGGAGGGCCCTTCACCGGGGAGCTGTTTTTT
-	TRBJ2-3	TRBV10-3	-	CAIRNTDTQYF	TGTGCCATCAGGAACACAGATACGCAGTATTTT
-	TRBJ2-7	TRBV6-1	TRBD1	CASTQEQGISEQYF	TGTGCCAGCACCCAGGAACAGGGGATCAGCGAGCAGTACTTC
-	TRBJ2-3	TRBV5-8	-	CASSLEPSTDTQYF	TGTGCCAGCAGCTTGGAACCCAGCACAGATACGCAGTATTTT
-	TRBJ2-3	TRBV9	-	CASSVVPGIPTDTQYF	TGTGCCAGCAGCGTAGTACCGGGCATACCCACAGATACGCAGTATTTT
-	TRBJ2-4	TRBV7-2	-	CASSQRGVAKNIQYF	TGTGCCAGCAGTCAGCGAGGGGTAGCCAAAAACATTCAGTACTTC
-	TRBJ2-6	TRBV27	-	CASSFGSGANVLTF	TGTGCCAGCAGTTTTGGCTCTGGGGCCAACGTCCTGACTTTC
-	TRBJ2-5	TRBV6-6	TRBD1	CASRAGGTETQYF	TGTGCCAGCCGGGCAGGGGGTACAGAGACCCAGTACTTC
-	TRBJ1-1	TRBV6-5	TRBD1	CASSSPGQGVTEAFF	TGTGCCAGCAGTTCCCCCGGACAGGGAGTCACTGAAGCTTTCTTT
once	TRBJ1-5	TRBV5-8	-	CASSLVMVGQPQHF	TGTGCCAGCAGCTTGGTGATGGTCGGTCAGCCCCAGCATTTT
-	TRBJ1-6	TRBV6-5	-	CASSYGGGNSPLHF	TGTGCCAGCAGTTACGGGGGAGGTAATTCACCCCTCCACTTT
-	TRBJ2-7	TRBV7-7	-	CASSRPLERYEQYF	TGTGCTAGCAGCCGTCCACTAGAGAGGTACGAGCAGTACTTC
-	TRBJ2-3	TRBV9	TRBD2	CASSAVGLASTDTQYF	TGTGCCAGCAGCGCCGTGGGACTAGCCAGCACAGATACGCAGTATTTT
-	TRBJ1-1	TRBV21-1	-	CASSNRQGLDTEAFF	TGTGCCAGCAGCAATAGACAGGGCTTGGACACTGAAGCTTTCTTT
once	TRBJ1-4	TRBV4-1	-	CASSHPLRTLNEKLFF	TGCGCCAGCAGCCATCCCCTCCGGACCTTAAATGAAAAACTGTTTTTT
-	TRBJ2-7	TRBV4-3	TRBD1	CASSQAGQGSEQYF	TGCGCCAGCAGCCAAGCGGGACAGGGGAGTGAGCAGTACTTC
once	TRBJ2-3	TRBV4-1	-	CASSQDYGGTDTQYF	TGCGCCAGCAGCCAAGATTACGGGGGCACAGATACGCAGTATTTT
-	TRBJ2-1	TRBV12-2	-	CASRLAKGLAGYNEQFF	TGTGCAAGTCGCTTAGCTAAAGGACTAGCGGGGTACAATGAGCAGTTCTTC
-	TRBJ1-1	TRBV28	-	CASSPPNRAWGEAFF	TGTGCCAGCAGTCCTCCCAACCGGGCATGGGGTGAAGCTTTCTTT
few	TRBJ2-7	TRBV11-2	-	CASSQTGGLSYEQYF	TGTGCCAGCAGCCAAACCGGGGGGCTCTCCTACGAGCAGTACTTC
-	TRBJ2-3	TRBV6-1	TRBD2	CASSLAGTSPDTQYF	TGTGCCAGCAGCCTAGCCGGGACTAGTCCAGATACGCAGTATTTT
-	TRBJ1-3	TRBV7-2	-	CASSLVSTAGFRNTIYF	TGTGCCAGCAGCTTAGTTAGTACGGCAGGGTTTAGAAACACCATATATTTT
once	TRBJ1-1	TRBV10-3	-	CAISATENTEAFF	TGTGCCATCAGTGCCACAGAGAACACTGAAGCTTTCTTT
-	TRBJ2-1	TRBV9	-	CASSPAHRINEQFF	TGTGCCAGCAGCCCCGCCCATAGGATCAATGAGCAGTTCTTC
-	TRBJ2-2	TRBV7-2	TRBD2	CASSGLAGGIGELFF	TGTGCCAGCAGTGGGCTAGCGGGGGGGATCGGGGAGCTGTTTTTT
-	TRBJ1-4	TRBV30	-	CAWGAGLINEKLFF	TGTGCCTGGGGGGCTGGGCTTATTAATGAAAAACTGTTTTTT
-	TRBJ1-5	TRBV19	-	CASLRASIQGMNQPQHF	TGTGCCAGCCTTAGGGCTTCCATCCAGGGTATGAATCAGCCCCAGCATTTT
-	TRBJ1-1	TRBV18	TRBD1	CASSPVGVRGQGANTEAFF	TGTGCCAGCTCACCAGTAGGCGTTAGGGGCCAGGGGGCGAACACTGAAGCTTTCTTT
-	TRBJ2-7	TRBV5-1	TRBD1	CASSLPSGQQNEQYF	TGCGCCAGCAGCTTGCCCTCGGGACAGCAGAACGAGCAGTACTTC
-	TRBJ2-3	TRBV5-1	TRBD1	CASSLTGTGIDTQYF	TGCGCCAGCAGCCTCACCGGGACAGGGATCGATACGCAGTATTTT